These 4 T cell receptor beta chains originate from one sample sequenced in a study of OX40 agonist ivuxolimab in advanced cancers. Using immunoSEQ multiplex PCR, the repertoire was profiled, and TCRdb retains in-frame clones only, with some absent. This sample has approximately 67,000 clones, with more than 75% found just once. Specimen: CD4+ or CD8+ T cells sorted from blood, collected in a trial of the OX40 agonist ivuxolimab. Every receptor here comes from an adult with an advanced solid tumor such as melanoma, head and neck, liver or kidney cancer.

The chain links TRBV13 to TRBJ2-3; 8 nucleotides line up with TRBD2. Germline V gene lookup returns CDR1 PRHDT and CDR2 FYEKMQ (reference sequence). Trimming took 6 bases from V and 3 from J; bases not matched to a gene: 5. The CDR3 contains 14 residues. CDR3 in amino acids: CASRLSGATDTQYF. CDR3 sequence (DNA): TGTGCCAGCAGACTTAGCGGGGCTACAGATACGCAGTATTTT. The full variable domain, with the rest looked up from reference TRBV13 and TRBJ2-3, is AAGVIQSPRHLIKEKRETATLKCYPIPRHDTVYWYQQGPGQDPQFLISFYEKMQSDKGSIPDRFSAQQFSDYHSELNMSSLELGDSALYFCASRLSGATDTQYFGPGTRLTVL.

This chain links TRBV2 with TRBJ2-3, with unresolved D. Trimming left V 0 bases short and J 4 bases short, with 8 bases between. CDR3 size: 14 residues. The germline CDR1 and CDR2 sequences are SNHLY and FYNNEI. CDR3 protein: CASSEALGSDTQYF. The CDR3 nucleotides are TGTGCCAGCAGTGAAGCGCTAGGGTCAGATACGCAGTATTTT.

The chain couples TRBV29-1 to TRBJ2-5; TRBD1 matches at 7 bases. The J call may not be correct, given that the DNA end is closer to TRBJ2-7. Per germline, CDR1 SQVTM and CDR2 ANQGSEA. The CDR3 is 16 residues long. CDR3 region: CSVEGQPTGWTYEQYF. The CDR3 DNA reads as TGCAGCGTTGAAGGACAACCGACAGGGTGGACCTACGAGCAGTACTTC.

The table lists this clone with a count of one. Written as DNA, the CDR3 is TGCAGCGTTGACTCCAGGGTGAACACTGAAGCTTTCTTT. It yields the protein CSVDSRVNTEAFF. V gene TRBV29-1 combines with J gene TRBJ1-1; TRBD1 might be the D (5 bases). The germline V and J ends were trimmed by 3 bases and 0 bases, with 8 bases remaining between them. This CDR3 has 13 residues. Germline-derived CDR1 and CDR2 are SQVTM and ANQGSEA.